This T cell receptor (beta chain) comes out of a study of control samples from healthy donors and cancer patients. The table came from immunoSEQ multiplex PCR; TCRdb's copy has only in-frame clones and leaves some out. This sample has 95,000 to 100,000 clones, with around 89% found just once. The CDR3 is 14 amino acids. Looked up from germline, CDR1 is SGHAT and CDR2 is FQNNGV. Deletions cut 2 bases from V and 7 bases from J, with 12 bases between. The V gene is TRBV11-2, the J gene TRBJ2-1; D is ambiguous. The sample was blood. This receptor was identified in a man younger than 45 in good health. The DNA for the CDR3 is TGTGCCAGCAGCTTACTGCCTATAGATAATGAGCAGTTCTTC. Translated: CASSLLPIDNEQFF.